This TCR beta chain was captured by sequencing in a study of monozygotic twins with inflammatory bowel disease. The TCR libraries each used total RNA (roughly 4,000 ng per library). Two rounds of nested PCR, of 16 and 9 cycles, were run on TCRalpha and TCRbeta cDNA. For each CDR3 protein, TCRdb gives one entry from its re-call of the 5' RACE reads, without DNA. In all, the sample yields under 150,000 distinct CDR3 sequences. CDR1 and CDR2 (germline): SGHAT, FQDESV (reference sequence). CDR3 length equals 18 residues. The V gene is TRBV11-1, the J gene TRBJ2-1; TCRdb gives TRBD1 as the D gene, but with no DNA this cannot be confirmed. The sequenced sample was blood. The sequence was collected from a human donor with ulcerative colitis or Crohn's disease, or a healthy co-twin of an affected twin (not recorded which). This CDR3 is CASSLKNPGTGIWNEQFF. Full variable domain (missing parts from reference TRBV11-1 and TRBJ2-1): EAEVAQSPRYKITEKSQAVAFWCDPISGHATLYWYRQILGQGPELLVQFQDESVVDDSQLPKDRFSAERLKGVDSTLKIQPAELGDSAMYLCASSLKNPGTGIWNEQFFGPGTRLTVL.